The present T cell receptor (beta chain) was sequenced within a study of cytomegalovirus exposure and HLA in healthy donors. Broader study findings: An assumption of roughly uniform sequencing depth across donors underlay the presence/absence analyses.

Worth noting for this clone: Its specificity is not known.

The CDR3 spans 15 residues. Trimming stripped 4 bases from V and 2 bases from J, with 15 bases between. Germline CDR1 and CDR2: LNHDA and SQIVND (reference sequence). PCR involved 60 Vbeta and 13 Jbeta primers. TCRdb keeps only in-frame clones here, not all; method: immunoSEQ multiplex PCR. The sample yields about 100,000 clones, approximately 80% seen once. Sequencing was carried out using PBMCs. The chain links TRBV19 to TRBJ2-7, with no clear D. This sequence originates from a woman younger than 35 in good health and CMV-seronegative. The DNA for the CDR3 is TGTGCCAGTAGTAAGGTCAATCAAGCGCCCTACGAGCAGTACTTC. Protein product: CASSKVNQAPYEQYF.